The 9 T cell receptor beta chains below come from one sample, sequenced in a study of cytomegalovirus exposure and HLA in healthy donors. Use of 60 Vbeta and 13 Jbeta primers characterized the PCR. The method was immunoSEQ multiplex PCR; TCRdb's version includes in-frame clones alone and lacks a portion of them. The sample records approximately 140,000 clones, around 84% being singletons. Material for sequencing was PBMCs. All receptors come from a man over 45 in good health and CMV-seronegative.

This clone turned up a few times. This chain links TRBV4-1 with TRBJ1-1; 7 bases are shared with TRBD1. This CDR3 spans 16 amino acids. J lost 1 base, V lost 0 bases, and 5 bases had no gene match. CDR1 and CDR2 from the germline V gene are MGHRA and YSYEKL. CDR3 loop: CASSQDGTATNTEAFF. In DNA, the CDR3 is TGCGCCAGCAGCCAAGATGGGACAGCTACGAACACTGAAGCTTTCTTT.

This clone was detected once. This CDR3 is CASSLAGRGGEKLFF. The DNA of the CDR3 is TGTGCCAGCAGCTTGGCAGGCAGGGGTGGTGAAAAACTGTTTTTT. The chain is built from TRBV5-6 and TRBJ1-4; possible D gene TRBD1, 6 bases. With 0 bases removed from V and 7 bases from J, the gap between germline ends came to 13 bases. The CDR3 has 15 amino acids. CDR1 is SGHDT and CDR2 is YYEEEE in the germline V gene.

The chain carries TRBV5-1 and TRBJ1-2, with unresolved D. This CDR3 spans 15 amino acids. V was shortened by 0 bases and J by 4 bases, with 13 bases between the two germline ends. Germline CDR1 is SGHRS and CDR2 is YFSETQ. The CDR3 region has the DNA TGCGCCAGCAGCTTGGAAGGGAGGGCCCTCTATGGCTACACCTTC. This encodes CASSLEGRALYGYTF.

This clone was picked up one time. V gene TRBV5-6 combines with J gene TRBJ2-5, with 9 bases fitting TRBD1. The last part of the DNA fits TRBJ2-7 better; the J call may be wrong. Germline CDR1 SGHDT, CDR2 YYEEEE. The CDR3 runs 13 residues. The CDR3 region has the DNA TGTGCCAGTGAAGACAGGGGGGGATACGAGCAGTACTTC. Its protein is CASEDRGGYEQYF.

The gene calls are TRBV6-5 and TRBJ2-3; D gene uncertain. The ends were cut back, 7 bases at V and 2 bases at J, with 7 bases in the middle. The CDR3 totals 12 residues. Germline loops: CDR1 MNHEY, CDR2 SVGAGI. This CDR3 is CASTSYTDTQYF. CDR3 in DNA: TGTGCCAGCACGAGCTACACAGATACGCAGTATTTT.

The rearrangement joins TRBV11-3 to TRBJ1-6; the D gene is possibly TRBD1 (5 bases). V lost 0 bases, J lost 7 bases, and 19 bases lay in between. The CDR3 consists of 18 residues. CDR1 is SGHNT, CDR2 YENEEA, per germline. This CDR3 is CASSLDLAPGVGNSPLHF. In nucleotides, the CDR3 is TGTGCCAGCAGCTTAGATCTCGCACCGGGGGTTGGAAATTCACCCCTCCACTTT.

The chain links TRBV5-4 to TRBJ1-3; D is ambiguous. V was clipped by 3 bases and J by 0 bases, with 10 bases between them. There are 15 residues in the CDR3. The germline V gene encodes CDR1 SGHNT and CDR2 YYREEE (reference sequence). CDR3 sequence reads: CASSSTVGSGNTIYF. DNA of the CDR3: TGTGCCAGCAGCTCGACTGTTGGCTCTGGAAACACCATATATTTT.

This chain joins TRBV6-5 and TRBJ2-2; TRBD2 might be the D (6 bases). The CDR3 length is 14 residues. Germline lookup yields CDR1 MNHEY and CDR2 SVGAGI. Trimming removed 6 bases at V and 6 bases at J, with 14 bases between. The CDR3 DNA is TGTGCCAGCAGCCCCTCGCGGGACTCCGGGGAGCTGTTTTTT. This translates into CASSPSRDSGELFF.

The rearrangement joins TRBV5-1 to TRBJ2-1, with D hard to call. This CDR3 region has 13 residues. Germline CDR1 is SGHRS and CDR2 is YFSETQ. The ends were cut back, 3 bases at V and 5 bases at J, with 9 bases in the middle. The CDR3 DNA is TGCGCCAGCAGCTCTACGGTAAACAATGAGCAGTTCTTC. Protein product: CASSSTVNNEQFF.